A selection of T cell receptor beta chains follows, all from one sample in a study of control samples from healthy donors and cancer patients. TCRdb's table, derived via immunoSEQ multiplex PCR, lists solely in-frame clones and lacks some. The sample yields roughly 26,000 clones, about 82% seen once. Sequencing was performed on PBMCs. Receptor source: a woman between 55 and 75 years old with head and neck cancer. The CDR3 runs from the conserved cysteine through the conserved F or W. Each record gives: J gene, CDR3 length, clone size, V gene, CDR3 protein. Clone sizes are given selectively: once, few, many, or a class where the clone is expanded.

j_gene: TRBJ2-7
len: 13
abundance: -
v_gene: TRBV12-3/TRBV12-4
CDR3aa: CASSFGQERQQYF

j_gene: TRBJ2-7
len: 15
abundance: -
v_gene: TRBV19
CDR3aa: CASTSSGTAVYEQYF

j_gene: TRBJ1-2
len: 17
abundance: once
v_gene: TRBV7-8
CDR3aa: CASSLASGREGNYGYTF

j_gene: TRBJ2-7
len: 15
abundance: -
v_gene: TRBV19
CDR3aa: CASSIGGQGPYEQYF

j_gene: TRBJ2-2
len: 11
abundance: -
v_gene: TRBV20-1
CDR3aa: CSARKGGELFF

j_gene: TRBJ1-1
len: 10
abundance: once
v_gene: TRBV2
CDR3aa: CASNPLEAFF

j_gene: TRBJ1-5
len: 13
abundance: -
v_gene: TRBV7-8
CDR3aa: CASSRQANQPQHF

j_gene: TRBJ2-3
len: 14
abundance: -
v_gene: TRBV5-8
CDR3aa: CASSLLAETDTQYF

j_gene: TRBJ2-1
len: 16
abundance: -
v_gene: TRBV11-3
CDR3aa: CASSLGLAGAHNEQFF

j_gene: TRBJ2-3
len: 15
abundance: -
v_gene: TRBV30
CDR3aa: CAWSVLAGGQDTQYF

j_gene: TRBJ2-2
len: 15
abundance: -
v_gene: TRBV19
CDR3aa: CATRFSGAGTGELFF

j_gene: TRBJ1-1
len: 14
abundance: few
v_gene: TRBV2
CDR3aa: CASTSKIMNTEAFF

j_gene: TRBJ2-1
len: 15
abundance: -
v_gene: TRBV14
CDR3aa: CASSQGDSRYNEQFF

j_gene: TRBJ2-7
len: 16
abundance: few
v_gene: TRBV6-5
CDR3aa: CASSYSRGVARNEQYF

j_gene: TRBJ2-2
len: 14
abundance: -
v_gene: TRBV11-3
CDR3aa: CASSDRVNTGELFF

j_gene: TRBJ1-3
len: 15
abundance: -
v_gene: TRBV3-1/TRBV3-2
CDR3aa: CASSSEGGFGNTIYF

j_gene: TRBJ1-4
len: 17
abundance: once
v_gene: TRBV7-9
CDR3aa: CASSRIGQALINEKLFF

j_gene: TRBJ2-7
len: 14
abundance: -
v_gene: TRBV11-2
CDR3aa: CASSFNSNSYEQYF